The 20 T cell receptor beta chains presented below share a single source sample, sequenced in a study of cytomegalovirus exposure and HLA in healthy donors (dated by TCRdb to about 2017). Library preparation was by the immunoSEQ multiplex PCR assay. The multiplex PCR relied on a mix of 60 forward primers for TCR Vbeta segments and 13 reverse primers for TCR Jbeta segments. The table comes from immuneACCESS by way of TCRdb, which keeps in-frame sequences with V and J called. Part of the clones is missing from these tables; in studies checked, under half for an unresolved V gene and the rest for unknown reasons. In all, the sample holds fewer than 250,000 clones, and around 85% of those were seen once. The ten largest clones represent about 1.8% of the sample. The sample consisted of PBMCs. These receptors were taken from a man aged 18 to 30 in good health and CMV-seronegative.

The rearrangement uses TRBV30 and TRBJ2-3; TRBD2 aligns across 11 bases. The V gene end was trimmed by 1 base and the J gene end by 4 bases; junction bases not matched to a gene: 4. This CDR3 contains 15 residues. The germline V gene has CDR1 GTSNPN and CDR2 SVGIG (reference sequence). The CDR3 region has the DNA TGTGCCTGGAGTGAGACTAGCGGGATCCCAGATACGCAGTATTTT. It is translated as CAWSETSGIPDTQYF. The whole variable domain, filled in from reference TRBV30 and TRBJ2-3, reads SQTIHQWPATLVQPVGSPLSLECTVEGTSNPNLYWYRQAAGRGLQLLFYSVGIGQISSEVPQNLSASRPQDRQFILSSKKLLLSDSGFYLCAWSETSGIPDTQYFGPGTRLTVL.

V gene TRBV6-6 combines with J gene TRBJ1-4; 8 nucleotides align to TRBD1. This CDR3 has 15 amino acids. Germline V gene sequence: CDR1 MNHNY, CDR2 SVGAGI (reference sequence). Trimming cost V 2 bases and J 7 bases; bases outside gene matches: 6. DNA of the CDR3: TGTGCCAGCAGTTACACCGGACAGGGTCGTGAAAAACTGTTTTTT. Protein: CASSYTGQGREKLFF.

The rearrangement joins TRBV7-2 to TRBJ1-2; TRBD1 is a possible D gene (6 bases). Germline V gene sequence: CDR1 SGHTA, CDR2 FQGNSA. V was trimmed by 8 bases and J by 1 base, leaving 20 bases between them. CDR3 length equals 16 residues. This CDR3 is CASGRDIPGSNYGYTF. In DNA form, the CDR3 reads TGTGCCAGCGGACGGGACATCCCAGGTAGTAACTATGGCTACACCTTC.

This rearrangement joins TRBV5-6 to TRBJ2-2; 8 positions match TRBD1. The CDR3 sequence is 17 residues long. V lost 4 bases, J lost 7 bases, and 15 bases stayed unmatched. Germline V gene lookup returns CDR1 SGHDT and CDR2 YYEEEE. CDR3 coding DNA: TGTGCCAGCAGCCGTCAAATCAGGACAGGGAGCGGCGGGGAGCTGTTTTTT. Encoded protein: CASSRQIRTGSGGELFF.

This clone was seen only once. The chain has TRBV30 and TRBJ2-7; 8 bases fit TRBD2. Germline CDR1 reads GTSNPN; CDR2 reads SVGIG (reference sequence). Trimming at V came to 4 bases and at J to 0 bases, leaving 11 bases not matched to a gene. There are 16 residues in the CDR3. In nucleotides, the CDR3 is TGTGCCTGGAACCTACCGGGACTAGGCTTCTCCTACGAGCAGTACTTC. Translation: CAWNLPGLGFSYEQYF.

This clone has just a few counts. The chain's CDR3 is CASKPGGNHQPQHF. The CDR3 coding sequence is TGTGCCAGCAAGCCAGGGGGAAATCATCAGCCCCAGCATTTT. The V call is TRBV2, the J call TRBJ1-5; 7 bases match TRBD1. Germline CDR1 SNHLY, CDR2 FYNNEI. After removal of 7 bases from V and 5 bases from J, the junction contained 8 bases not matched to a gene. The CDR3 length is 14 residues.

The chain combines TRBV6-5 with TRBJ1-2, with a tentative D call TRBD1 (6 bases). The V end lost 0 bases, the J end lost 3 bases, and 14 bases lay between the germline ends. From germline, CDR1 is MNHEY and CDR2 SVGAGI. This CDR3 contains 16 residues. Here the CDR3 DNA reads TGTGCCAGCAGTTACTCGATATTTCCAGGGGACTATGGCTACACCTTC. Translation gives CASSYSIFPGDYGYTF.

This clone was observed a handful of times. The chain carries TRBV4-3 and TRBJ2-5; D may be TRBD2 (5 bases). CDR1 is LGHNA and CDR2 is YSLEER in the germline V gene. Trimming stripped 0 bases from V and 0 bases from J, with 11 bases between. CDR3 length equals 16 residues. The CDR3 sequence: CASSQDVTGYQETQYF. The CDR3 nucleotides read TGCGCCAGCAGCCAAGATGTAACGGGGTACCAAGAGACCCAGTACTTC.

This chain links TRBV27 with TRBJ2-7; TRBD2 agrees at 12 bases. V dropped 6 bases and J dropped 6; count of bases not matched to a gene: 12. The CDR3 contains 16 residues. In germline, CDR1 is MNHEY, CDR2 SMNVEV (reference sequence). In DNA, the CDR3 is TGTGCCAGCAGCCGTAAGATATGGACTAGCGGGGTCGAGCAGTACTTC. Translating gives CASSRKIWTSGVEQYF.

This chain's CDR3 is CASSYSTGSGANVLTF. For the CDR3, the DNA is TGTGCCAGCAGTTACTCAACGGGTTCTGGGGCCAACGTCCTGACTTTC. The rearrangement joins TRBV6-6 to TRBJ2-6, with no clear D. Trimming took 0 bases from V and 1 from J, leaving 7 bases between them. Germline lookup yields CDR1 MNHNY and CDR2 SVGAGI (reference sequence). This CDR3 spans 16 amino acids.

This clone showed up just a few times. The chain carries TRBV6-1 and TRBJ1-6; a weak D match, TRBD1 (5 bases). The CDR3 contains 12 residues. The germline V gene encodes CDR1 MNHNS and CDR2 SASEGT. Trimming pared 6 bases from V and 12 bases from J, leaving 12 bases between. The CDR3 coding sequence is TGTGCCAGCAGCAGGGATCTTTTACCCCTCCACTTT. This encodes CASSRDLLPLHF.

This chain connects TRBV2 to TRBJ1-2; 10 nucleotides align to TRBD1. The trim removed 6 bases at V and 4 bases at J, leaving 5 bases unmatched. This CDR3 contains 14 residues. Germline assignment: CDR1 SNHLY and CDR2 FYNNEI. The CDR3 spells CASRNRQGAYGYTF. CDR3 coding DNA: TGTGCCAGCAGGAATCGACAGGGGGCCTATGGCTACACCTTC.

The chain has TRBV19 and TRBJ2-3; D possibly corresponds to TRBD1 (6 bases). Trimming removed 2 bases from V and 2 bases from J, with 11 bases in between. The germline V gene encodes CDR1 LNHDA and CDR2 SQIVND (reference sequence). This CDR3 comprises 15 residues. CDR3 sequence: CASSITDRITDTQYF. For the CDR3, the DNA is TGTGCCAGTAGTATAACGGACAGAATCACAGATACGCAGTATTTT.

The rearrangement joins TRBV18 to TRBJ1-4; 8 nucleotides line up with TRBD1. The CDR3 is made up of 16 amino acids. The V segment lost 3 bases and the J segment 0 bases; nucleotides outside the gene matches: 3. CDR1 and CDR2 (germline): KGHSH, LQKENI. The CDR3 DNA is TGTGCCAGCTCACCTGGGACAGGAGCAACTAATGAAAAACTGTTTTTT. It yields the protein CASSPGTGATNEKLFF.

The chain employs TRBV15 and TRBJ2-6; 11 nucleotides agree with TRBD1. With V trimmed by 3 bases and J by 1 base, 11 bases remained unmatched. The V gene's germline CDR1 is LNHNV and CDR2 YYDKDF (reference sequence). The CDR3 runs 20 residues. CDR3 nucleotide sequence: TGTGCCACCAGCAGCCCCTTGGGGACAGGGGGAATGTCTGGGGCCAACGTCCTGACTTTC. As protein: CATSSPLGTGGMSGANVLTF.

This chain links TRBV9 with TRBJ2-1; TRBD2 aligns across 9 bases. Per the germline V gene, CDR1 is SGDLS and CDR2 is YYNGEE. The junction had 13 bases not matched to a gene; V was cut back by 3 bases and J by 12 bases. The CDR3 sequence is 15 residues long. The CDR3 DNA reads TGTGCCAGCAGCGCGACGGGACTAGCAGCGACGTGGCAGTTCTTC. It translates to CASSATGLAATWQFF.

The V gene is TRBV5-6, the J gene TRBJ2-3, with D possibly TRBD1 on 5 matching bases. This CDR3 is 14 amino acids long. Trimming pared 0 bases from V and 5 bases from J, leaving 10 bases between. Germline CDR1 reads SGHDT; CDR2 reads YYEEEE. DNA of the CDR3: TGTGCCAGCAGCTTGGCCCAGGGTGTAGATACGCAGTATTTT. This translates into CASSLAQGVDTQYF.

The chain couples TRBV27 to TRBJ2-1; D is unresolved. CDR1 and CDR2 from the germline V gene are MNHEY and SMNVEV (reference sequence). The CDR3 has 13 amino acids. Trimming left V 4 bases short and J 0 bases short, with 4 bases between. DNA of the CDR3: TGTGCCAGCAGTTCCTACTCCTACAATGAGCAGTTCTTC. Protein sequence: CASSSYSYNEQFF.

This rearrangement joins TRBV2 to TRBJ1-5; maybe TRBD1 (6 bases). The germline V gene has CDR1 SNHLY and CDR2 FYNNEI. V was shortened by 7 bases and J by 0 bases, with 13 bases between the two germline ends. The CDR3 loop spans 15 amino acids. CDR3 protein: CASTRGRDSNQPQHF. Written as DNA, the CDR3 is TGTGCCAGCACCAGGGGCCGGGATAGCAATCAGCCCCAGCATTTT.

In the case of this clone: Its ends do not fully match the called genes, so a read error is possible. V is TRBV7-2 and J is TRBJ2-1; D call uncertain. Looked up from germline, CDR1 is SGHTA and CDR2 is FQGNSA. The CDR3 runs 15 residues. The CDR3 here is CASSPSAGTNNGQFF. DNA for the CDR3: TGTGCCAGCAGCCCATCCGCAGGAACGAACAATGGGCAGTTCTTC.